This T cell receptor (beta chain) originates from a study of control samples from healthy donors and cancer patients. Sequenced by immunoSEQ multiplex PCR; TCRdb stores in-frame clones only, minus some. The data show over 100,000 clones, 92% seen once. CDR1 and CDR2 (germline): SEHNR, FQNEAQ (reference sequence). The CDR3 runs to 15 residues. V dropped 5 bases and J dropped 5 bases, with 18 bases sitting between them. This receptor was taken from a woman aged 45-59 years in good health. Sequenced material: blood. V is TRBV7-9 and J is TRBJ1-2, with unresolved D. CDR3 region: CASSPDRSATYGYTF. The CDR3 nucleotides read TGTGCCAGCAGCCCGGACCGAAGTGCGACGTATGGCTACACCTTC.